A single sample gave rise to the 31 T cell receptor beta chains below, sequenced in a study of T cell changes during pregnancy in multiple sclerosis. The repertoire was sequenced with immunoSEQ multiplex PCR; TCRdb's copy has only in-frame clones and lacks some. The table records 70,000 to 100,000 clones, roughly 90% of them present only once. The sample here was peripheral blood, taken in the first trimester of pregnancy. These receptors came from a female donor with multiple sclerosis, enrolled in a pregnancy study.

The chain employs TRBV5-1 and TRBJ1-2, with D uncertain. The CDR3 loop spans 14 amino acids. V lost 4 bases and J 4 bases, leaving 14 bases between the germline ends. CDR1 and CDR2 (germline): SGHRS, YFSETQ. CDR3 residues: CASSRGWEVYGYTF. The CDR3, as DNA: TGCGCCAGCAGCCGGGGTTGGGAAGTCTATGGCTACACCTTC. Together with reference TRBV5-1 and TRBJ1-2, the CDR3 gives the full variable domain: KAGVTQTPRYLIKTRGQQVTLSCSPISGHRSVSWYQQTPGQGLQFLFEYFSETQRNKGNFPGRFSGRQFSNSRSEMNVSTLELGDSALYLCASSRGWEVYGYTFGSGTRLTVV.

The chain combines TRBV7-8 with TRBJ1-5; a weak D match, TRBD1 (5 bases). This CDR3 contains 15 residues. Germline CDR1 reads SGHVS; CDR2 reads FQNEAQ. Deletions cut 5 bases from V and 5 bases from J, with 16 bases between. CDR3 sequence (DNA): TGTGCCAGCAGCAAACAGGACCTACCAGATCAGCCCCAGCATTTT. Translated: CASSKQDLPDQPQHF.

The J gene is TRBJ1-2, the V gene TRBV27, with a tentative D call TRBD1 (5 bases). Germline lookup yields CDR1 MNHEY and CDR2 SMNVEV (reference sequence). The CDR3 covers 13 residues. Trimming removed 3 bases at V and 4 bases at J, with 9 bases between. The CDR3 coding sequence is TGTGCCAGCAGTTTGGGCGGGGGCTATGGCTACACCTTC. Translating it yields CASSLGGGYGYTF.

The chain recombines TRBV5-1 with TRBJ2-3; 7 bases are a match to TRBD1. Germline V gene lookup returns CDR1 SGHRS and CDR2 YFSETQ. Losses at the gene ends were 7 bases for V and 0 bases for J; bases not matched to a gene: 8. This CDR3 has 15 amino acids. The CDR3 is CASHSTGLSTDTQYF. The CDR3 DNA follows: TGCGCCAGCCATTCGACAGGGCTTAGCACAGATACGCAGTATTTT. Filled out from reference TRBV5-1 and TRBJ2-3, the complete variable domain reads KAGVTQTPRYLIKTRGQQVTLSCSPISGHRSVSWYQQTPGQGLQFLFEYFSETQRNKGNFPGRFSGRQFSNSRSEMNVSTLELGDSALYLCASHSTGLSTDTQYFGPGTRLTVL.

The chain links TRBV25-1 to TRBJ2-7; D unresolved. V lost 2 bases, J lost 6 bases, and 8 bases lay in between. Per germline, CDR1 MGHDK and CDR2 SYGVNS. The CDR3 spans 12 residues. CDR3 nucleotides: TGTGCCAGCAGTGAACTGAGCTTCGAGCAGTACTTC. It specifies CASSELSFEQYF.

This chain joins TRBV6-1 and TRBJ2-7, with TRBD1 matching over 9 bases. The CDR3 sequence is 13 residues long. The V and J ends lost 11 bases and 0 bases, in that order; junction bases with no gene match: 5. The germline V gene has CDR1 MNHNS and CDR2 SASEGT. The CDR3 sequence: CAGGQGPSYEQYF. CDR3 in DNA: TGTGCCGGAGGACAGGGGCCCTCCTACGAGCAGTACTTC.

The CDR3 loop reads CASSLGFPGTQRVTGELFF. CDR3 nucleotides: TGCGCCAGCAGCTTGGGATTTCCGGGGACTCAGCGAGTCACCGGGGAGCTGTTTTTT. The chain combines TRBV5-1 with TRBJ2-2, with D possibly TRBD2 on 6 matching bases. The CDR3 is 19 amino acids. Germline CDR1 is SGHRS and CDR2 is YFSETQ. Trimming removed 0 bases at V and 4 bases at J, with 22 bases between. The full variable domain, completed using reference TRBV5-1 and TRBJ2-2, is KAGVTQTPRYLIKTRGQQVTLSCSPISGHRSVSWYQQTPGQGLQFLFEYFSETQRNKGNFPGRFSGRQFSNSRSEMNVSTLELGDSALYLCASSLGFPGTQRVTGELFFGEGSRLTVL.

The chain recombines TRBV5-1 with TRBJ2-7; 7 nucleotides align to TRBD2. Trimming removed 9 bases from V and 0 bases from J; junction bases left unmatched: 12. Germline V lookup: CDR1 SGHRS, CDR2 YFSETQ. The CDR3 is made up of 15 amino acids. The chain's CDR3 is CATNRGDGTSYEQYF. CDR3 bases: TGCGCCACCAACCGGGGGGACGGAACCTCCTACGAGCAGTACTTC.

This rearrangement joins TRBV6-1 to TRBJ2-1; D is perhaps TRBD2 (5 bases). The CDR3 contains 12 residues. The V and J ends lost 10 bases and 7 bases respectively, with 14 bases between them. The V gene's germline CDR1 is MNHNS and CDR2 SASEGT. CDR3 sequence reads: CAIREGENEQFF. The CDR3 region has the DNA TGTGCCATCAGAGAGGGAGAGAATGAGCAGTTCTTC.

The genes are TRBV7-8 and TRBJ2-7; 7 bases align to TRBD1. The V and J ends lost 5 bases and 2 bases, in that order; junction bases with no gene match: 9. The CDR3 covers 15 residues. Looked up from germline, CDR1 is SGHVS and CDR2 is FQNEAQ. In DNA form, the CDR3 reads TGTGCCAGCAGCGTTTTCCCACAGGGGCCCTACGAGCAGTACTTC. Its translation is CASSVFPQGPYEQYF.

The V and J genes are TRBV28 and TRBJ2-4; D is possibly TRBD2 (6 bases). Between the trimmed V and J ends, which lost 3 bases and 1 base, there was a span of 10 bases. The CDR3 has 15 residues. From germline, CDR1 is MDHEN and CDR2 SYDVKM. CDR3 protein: CASSLGGEAKNIQYF. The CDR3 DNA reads TGTGCCAGCAGTTTGGGAGGAGAGGCCAAAAACATTCAGTACTTC.

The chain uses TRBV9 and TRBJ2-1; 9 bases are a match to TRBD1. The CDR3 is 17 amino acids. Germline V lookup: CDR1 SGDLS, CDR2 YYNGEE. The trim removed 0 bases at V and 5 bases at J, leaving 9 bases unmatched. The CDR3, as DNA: TGTGCCAGCAGCGTAGATCATAGGACAGGGGTCCACAATGAGCAGTTCTTC. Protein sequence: CASSVDHRTGVHNEQFF.

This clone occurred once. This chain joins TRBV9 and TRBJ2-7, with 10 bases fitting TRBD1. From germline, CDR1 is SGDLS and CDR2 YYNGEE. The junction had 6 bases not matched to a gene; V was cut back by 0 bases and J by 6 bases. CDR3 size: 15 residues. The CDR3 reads CASSVGDRGFFEQYF. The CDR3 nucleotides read TGTGCCAGCAGCGTAGGGGACAGGGGTTTTTTCGAGCAGTACTTC. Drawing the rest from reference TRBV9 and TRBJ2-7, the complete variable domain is DSGVTQTPKHLITATGQRVTLRCSPRSGDLSVYWYQQSLDQGLQFLIQYYNGEERAKGNILERFSAQQFPDLHSELNLSSLELGDSALYFCASSVGDRGFFEQYFGPGTRLTVT.

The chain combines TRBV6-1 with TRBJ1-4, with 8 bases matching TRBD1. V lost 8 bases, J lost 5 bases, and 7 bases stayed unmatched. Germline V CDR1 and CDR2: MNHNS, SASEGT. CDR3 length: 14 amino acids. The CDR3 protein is CASSGGSINEKLFF. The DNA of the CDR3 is TGTGCCAGCTCAGGGGGCAGTATCAATGAAAAACTGTTTTTT.

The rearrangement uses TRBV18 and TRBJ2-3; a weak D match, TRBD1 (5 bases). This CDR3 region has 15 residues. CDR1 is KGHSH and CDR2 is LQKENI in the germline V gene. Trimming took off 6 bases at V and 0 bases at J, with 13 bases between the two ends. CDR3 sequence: CASSQGFSSTDTQYF. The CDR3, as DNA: TGTGCCAGCTCTCAGGGATTTTCTAGCACAGATACGCAGTATTTT.

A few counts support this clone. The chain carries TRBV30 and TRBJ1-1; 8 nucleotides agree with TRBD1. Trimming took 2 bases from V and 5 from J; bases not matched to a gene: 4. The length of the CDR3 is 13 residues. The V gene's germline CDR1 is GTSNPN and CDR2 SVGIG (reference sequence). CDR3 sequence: CAWSLDRGTEAFF. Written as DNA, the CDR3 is TGTGCCTGGAGTCTTGACAGGGGAACTGAAGCTTTCTTT.

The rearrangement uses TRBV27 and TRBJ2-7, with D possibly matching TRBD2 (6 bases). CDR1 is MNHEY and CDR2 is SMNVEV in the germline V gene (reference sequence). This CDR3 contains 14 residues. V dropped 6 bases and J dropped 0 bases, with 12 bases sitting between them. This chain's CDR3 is CASSHDGGSYEQYF. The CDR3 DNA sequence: TGTGCCAGCAGCCACGACGGGGGCTCCTACGAGCAGTACTTC.

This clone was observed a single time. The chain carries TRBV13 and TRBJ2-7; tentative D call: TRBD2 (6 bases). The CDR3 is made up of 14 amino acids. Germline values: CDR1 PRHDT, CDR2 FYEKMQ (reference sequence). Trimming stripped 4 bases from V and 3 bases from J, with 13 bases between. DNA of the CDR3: TGTGCCAGCAGCTACTCCGAGCGGGTCTACGAGCAGTACTTC. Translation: CASSYSERVYEQYF.

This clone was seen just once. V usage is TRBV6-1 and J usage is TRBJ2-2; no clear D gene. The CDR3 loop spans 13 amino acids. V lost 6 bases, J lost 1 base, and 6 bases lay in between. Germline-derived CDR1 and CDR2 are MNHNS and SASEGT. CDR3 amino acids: CASSTQNTGELFF. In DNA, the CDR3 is TGTGCCAGCAGCACACAGAACACCGGGGAGCTGTTTTTT.

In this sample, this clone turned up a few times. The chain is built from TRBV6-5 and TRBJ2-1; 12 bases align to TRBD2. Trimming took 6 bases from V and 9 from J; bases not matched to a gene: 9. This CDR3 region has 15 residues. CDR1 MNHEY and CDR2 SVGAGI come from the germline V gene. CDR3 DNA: TGTGCCAGCAGGCCTACCGGACTAGCGGGGCCTGAGCAGTTCTTC. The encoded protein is CASRPTGLAGPEQFF.

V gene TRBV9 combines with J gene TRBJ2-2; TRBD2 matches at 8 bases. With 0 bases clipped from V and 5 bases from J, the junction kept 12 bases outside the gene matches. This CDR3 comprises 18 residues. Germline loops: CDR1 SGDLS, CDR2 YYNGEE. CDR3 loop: CASSVAGGLVLGTGELFF. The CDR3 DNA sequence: TGTGCCAGCAGCGTAGCCGGGGGACTAGTCCTGGGAACCGGGGAGCTGTTTTTT.

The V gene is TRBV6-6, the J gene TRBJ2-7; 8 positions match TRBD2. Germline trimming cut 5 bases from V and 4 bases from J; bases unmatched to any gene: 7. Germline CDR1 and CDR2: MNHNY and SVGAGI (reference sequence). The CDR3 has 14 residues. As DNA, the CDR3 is TGTGCCAGCAGTACGGGAGGGGCGGAATACGAGCAGTACTTC. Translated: CASSTGGAEYEQYF.

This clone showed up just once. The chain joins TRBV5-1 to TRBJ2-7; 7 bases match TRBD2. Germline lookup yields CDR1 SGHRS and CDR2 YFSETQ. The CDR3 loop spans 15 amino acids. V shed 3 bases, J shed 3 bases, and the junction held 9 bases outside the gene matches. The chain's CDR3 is CASSSSPTSDYEQYF. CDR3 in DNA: TGCGCCAGCAGCTCCTCACCTACTAGCGACTACGAGCAGTACTTC.

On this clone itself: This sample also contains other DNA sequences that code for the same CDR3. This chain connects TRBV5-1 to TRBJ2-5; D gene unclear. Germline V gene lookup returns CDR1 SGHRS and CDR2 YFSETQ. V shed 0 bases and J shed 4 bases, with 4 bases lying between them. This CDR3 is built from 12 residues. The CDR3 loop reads CASSLVRETQYF. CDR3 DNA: TGCGCCAGCAGCTTGGTTCGAGAGACCCAGTACTTC.

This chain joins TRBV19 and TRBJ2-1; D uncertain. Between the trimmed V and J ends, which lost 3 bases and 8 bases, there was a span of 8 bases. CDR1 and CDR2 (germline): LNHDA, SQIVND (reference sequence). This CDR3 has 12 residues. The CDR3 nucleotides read TGTGCCAGTAGTATGAGTGTCCATGAGCAGTTCTTC. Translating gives CASSMSVHEQFF.

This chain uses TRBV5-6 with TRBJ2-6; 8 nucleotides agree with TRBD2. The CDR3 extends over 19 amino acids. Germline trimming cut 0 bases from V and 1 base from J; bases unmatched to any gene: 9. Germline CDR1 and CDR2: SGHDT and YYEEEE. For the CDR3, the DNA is TGTGCCAGCAGCTTGGGGCCCCCTGGCGGGAGGTCTGGGGCCAACGTCCTGACTTTC. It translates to CASSLGPPGGRSGANVLTF.

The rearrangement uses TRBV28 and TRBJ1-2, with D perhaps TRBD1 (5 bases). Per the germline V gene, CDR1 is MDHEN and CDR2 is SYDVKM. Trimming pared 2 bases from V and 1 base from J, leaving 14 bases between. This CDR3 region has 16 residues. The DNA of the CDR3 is TGTGCCAGCAGTTTAAGGCCAGGGTTGAGTAACTATGGCTACACCTTC. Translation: CASSLRPGLSNYGYTF.

This chain's CDR3 is CASSPVRENEQFF. The CDR3 DNA sequence: TGTGCCAGCAGTCCGGTCCGGGAGAATGAGCAGTTCTTC. The chain uses TRBV6-6 and TRBJ2-1; the D gene is possibly TRBD2 (6 bases). Germline assignment: CDR1 MNHNY and CDR2 SVGAGI (reference sequence). V was cut by 5 bases and J by 7 bases, with 12 bases left in between. CDR3 length: 13 amino acids.

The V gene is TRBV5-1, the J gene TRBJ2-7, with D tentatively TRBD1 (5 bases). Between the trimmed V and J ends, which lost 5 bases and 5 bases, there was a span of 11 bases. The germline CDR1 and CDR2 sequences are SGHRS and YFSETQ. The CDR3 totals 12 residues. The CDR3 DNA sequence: TGCGCCAGCAGAGACCTAGGGGACGAGCAGTACTTC. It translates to CASRDLGDEQYF.

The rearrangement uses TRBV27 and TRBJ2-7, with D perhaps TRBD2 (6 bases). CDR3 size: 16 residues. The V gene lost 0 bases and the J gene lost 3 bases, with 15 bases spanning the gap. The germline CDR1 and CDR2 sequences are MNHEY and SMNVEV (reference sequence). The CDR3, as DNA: TGTGCCAGCAGTTTATCGCGAGCTTCAGCGGGCTACGAGCAGTACTTC. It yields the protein CASSLSRASAGYEQYF.

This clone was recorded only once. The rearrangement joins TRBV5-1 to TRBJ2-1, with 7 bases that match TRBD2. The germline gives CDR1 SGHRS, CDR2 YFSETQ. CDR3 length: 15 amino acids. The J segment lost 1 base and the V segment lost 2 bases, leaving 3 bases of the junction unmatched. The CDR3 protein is CASSLAGTSYNEQFF. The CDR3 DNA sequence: TGCGCCAGCAGCTTAGCGGGGACTTCCTACAATGAGCAGTTCTTC.